This TCR beta chain was captured in a study of blood T cells in healthy people across ages. The CDR3 contains 13 residues. Germline assignment: CDR1 SQVTM and CDR2 ANQGSEA. Together with a sample-barcoded 5' primer, a J-beta primer mix was included in a second PCR lasting about 6 to 11 cycles. Every cDNA was tagged by a template-switch adaptor with 12 random nucleotides. Using its own MiXCR run on the 5' RACE reads, TCRdb lists one record per CDR3 protein. In the table there are 910,000 or so distinct CDR3 sequences, roughly 50% of which are singletons. Notes on this clonotype: At one end the junction does not follow the germline gene, possibly because of a read error.

Total RNA, at least 6 micrograms per sample, came from PBMCs. The genes are TRBV29-1 and TRBJ2-1; 7 bases agree with TRBD1. The specimen sequenced was blood. The clonotype was recovered from a woman in her sixties or seventies in good health. The CDR3 nucleotides read TGCAGCGGGGGACAGACCTTACTCAATGTGCAGTTCTTC. Translating gives CSGGQTLLNVQFF.